The rows below give T cell receptor beta chains drawn from one sample of a study of blood T cells in healthy people across ages. TCRdb independently ran MiXCR on the 5' RACE reads; one entry per CDR3 protein. The data show fewer than 900,000 distinct CDR3 sequences, 35% to 45% seen once. Sequencing was done on a sample of blood. The source of these receptors is a woman between 55 and 75 years old in good health. The CDR3 runs from the conserved cysteine through the conserved F or W. Fields, in order: CDR3 DNA, CDR3 protein, V gene, J gene, D gene, clone size. The D gene is left open where the match is weak. Not every row has a clone size; where given, it reads once, few, many or a size class.

CDR3 DNA: TGTGCCAGCAGCCAATTCGCGGGCAGTGATTCACCCCTCCACTTT
CDR3 protein: CASSQFAGSDSPLHF
V gene: TRBV14
J gene: TRBJ1-6
D gene: NA
clone size: few

CDR3 DNA: TGTGCCAGCAGTGTAGCGGTGGCAGCTAATGGCTACACCTTC
CDR3 protein: CASSVAVAANGYTF
V gene: TRBV12-3/TRBV12-4
J gene: TRBJ1-2
D gene: NA
clone size: NA

CDR3 DNA: TGTGCCTGGACACTGAACACCGGGGAGCTGTTTTTT
CDR3 protein: CAWTLNTGELFF
V gene: TRBV30
J gene: TRBJ2-2
D gene: NA
clone size: few

CDR3 DNA: TGTGCCAGCAGTTTTAGTCAGGGCCAAAACATTCAGTACTTC
CDR3 protein: CASSFSQGQNIQYF
V gene: TRBV28
J gene: TRBJ2-4
D gene: NA
clone size: NA

CDR3 DNA: TGTGCCAGCAGAGCAGGGGGACAGTCAAATCAGCCCCAGCATTTT
CDR3 protein: CASRAGGQSNQPQHF
V gene: TRBV12-3/TRBV12-4
J gene: TRBJ1-5
D gene: TRBD1
clone size: NA

CDR3 DNA: TGTGCCAGCAGTTCAAGACAGGGGGCAGGGGTGAACACTGAAGCTTTCTTT
CDR3 protein: CASSSRQGAGVNTEAFF
V gene: TRBV7-9
J gene: TRBJ1-1
D gene: TRBD1
clone size: NA

CDR3 DNA: TGTGCCAGAGGGGCGGGAAGATACGAGCAGTACTTC
CDR3 protein: CARGAGRYEQYF
V gene: TRBV6-2/TRBV6-3
J gene: TRBJ2-7
D gene: NA
clone size: few

CDR3 DNA: TGCGCCAGCATCCCCTTAGCGGGAGAGGACAATGAGCAGTTCTTC
CDR3 protein: CASIPLAGEDNEQFF
V gene: TRBV5-1
J gene: TRBJ2-1
D gene: TRBD2
clone size: NA

CDR3 DNA: TGTGCCAGCAGCTTAGACCCCGACCGGGAGCAGTTCTTC
CDR3 protein: CASSLDPDREQFF
V gene: TRBV7-8
J gene: TRBJ2-1
D gene: NA
clone size: NA

CDR3 DNA: TGCAGTGCTCTTAGCGGGGACTACAATGAGCAGTTCTTC
CDR3 protein: CSALSGDYNEQFF
V gene: TRBV20-1
J gene: TRBJ2-1
D gene: TRBD2
clone size: once

CDR3 DNA: TGTGCCAGCAGAGCCGTTAGGACAGGGTTCTACGAGCAGTACTTC
CDR3 protein: CASRAVRTGFYEQYF
V gene: TRBV7-4
J gene: TRBJ2-7
D gene: TRBD1
clone size: few

CDR3 DNA: TGTGCCAGCTCACCTCCAATGAAGGTTAGCGGGAGCTCTGGGGCCAACGTCCTGACTTTC
CDR3 protein: CASSPPMKVSGSSGANVLTF
V gene: TRBV18
J gene: TRBJ2-6
D gene: TRBD2
clone size: NA

CDR3 DNA: TGTGCCAGCAGCCAAACCCTGACTAGCGGGATTGACATTCAGTACTTC
CDR3 protein: CASSQTLTSGIDIQYF
V gene: TRBV4-2
J gene: TRBJ2-4
D gene: TRBD2
clone size: NA

CDR3 DNA: TGCAGCGCTGAAAGGGGTCAGGGCTATGGCTACACCTTC
CDR3 protein: CSAERGQGYGYTF
V gene: TRBV29-1
J gene: TRBJ1-2
D gene: NA
clone size: NA

CDR3 DNA: TGTGCCAGCAGCCCCAGCTGGGGACTAGCGGCCGACGGCACAGATACGCAGTATTTT
CDR3 protein: CASSPSWGLAADGTDTQYF
V gene: TRBV4-2
J gene: TRBJ2-3
D gene: TRBD2
clone size: few

CDR3 DNA: TGTGCCAGCAGCTCTGGGGGACAGTACCAAGAGACCCAGTACTTC
CDR3 protein: CASSSGGQYQETQYF
V gene: TRBV7-2
J gene: TRBJ2-5
D gene: TRBD1
clone size: NA

CDR3 DNA: TGTGCCAGCAGCGGCGGGTCCCTCTACGAGCAGTACTTC
CDR3 protein: CASSGGSLYEQYF
V gene: TRBV5-5
J gene: TRBJ2-7
D gene: NA
clone size: few

CDR3 DNA: TGTGCCAGCAGCGACGGACAGGGAAGGCGTCGGGAAGCTTTCTTT
CDR3 protein: CASSDGQGRRREAFF
V gene: TRBV9
J gene: TRBJ1-1
D gene: TRBD1
clone size: NA